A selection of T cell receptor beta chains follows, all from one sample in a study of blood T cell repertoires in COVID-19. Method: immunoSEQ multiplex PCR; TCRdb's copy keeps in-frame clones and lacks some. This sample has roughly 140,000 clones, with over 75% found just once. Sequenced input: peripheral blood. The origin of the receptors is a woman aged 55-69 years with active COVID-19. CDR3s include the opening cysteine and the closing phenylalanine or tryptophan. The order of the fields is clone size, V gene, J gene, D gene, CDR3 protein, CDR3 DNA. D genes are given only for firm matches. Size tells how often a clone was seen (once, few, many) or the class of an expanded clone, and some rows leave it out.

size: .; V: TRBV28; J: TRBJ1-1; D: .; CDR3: CASSLTETEAFF; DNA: TGTGCCAGCAGTTTGACAGAAACTGAAGCTTTCTTT
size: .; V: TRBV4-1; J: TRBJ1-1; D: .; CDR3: CASSLPAWVQGVNTEAFF; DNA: TGCGCCAGCAGCCTACCCGCCTGGGTACAGGGTGTCAACACTGAAGCTTTCTTT
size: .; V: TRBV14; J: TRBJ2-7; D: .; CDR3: CASSHPLYEQYF; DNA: TGTGCCAGCAGCCATCCACTTTACGAGCAGTACTTC
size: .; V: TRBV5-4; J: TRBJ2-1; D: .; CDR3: CASSLEVGEQFF; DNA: TGTGCCAGCAGCTTGGAAGTGGGCGAGCAGTTCTTC
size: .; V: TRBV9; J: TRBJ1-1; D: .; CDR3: CASSVSGVRSEAFF; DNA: TGTGCCAGCAGCGTATCAGGGGTACGTTCTGAAGCTTTCTTT
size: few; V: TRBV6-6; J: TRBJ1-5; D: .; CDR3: CASSYKGENQPQHF; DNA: TGTGCCAGCAGTTATAAGGGGGAAAATCAGCCCCAGCATTTT
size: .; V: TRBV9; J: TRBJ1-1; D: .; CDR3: CASSGIEGTEAFF; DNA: TGTGCCAGCAGCGGAATCGAGGGCACTGAAGCTTTCTTT
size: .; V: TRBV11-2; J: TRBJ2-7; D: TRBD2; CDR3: CASTHRTSGLEQYF; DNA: TGTGCCAGCACCCACCGCACTAGCGGGCTCGAGCAGTACTTC
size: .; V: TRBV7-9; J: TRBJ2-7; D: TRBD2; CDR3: CASSLAGLAGGSTYEQYF; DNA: TGTGCCAGCAGCTTAGCGGGACTAGCGGGAGGGTCGACCTACGAGCAGTACTTC
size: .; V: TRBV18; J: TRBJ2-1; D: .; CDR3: CASSRDSFYNEQFF; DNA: TGTGCCAGCTCCCGGGACTCCTTCTACAATGAGCAGTTCTTC
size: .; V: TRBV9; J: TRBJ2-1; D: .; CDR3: CASSVADGSLSYNEQFF; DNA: TGTGCCAGCAGCGTAGCTGACGGGAGCCTCTCCTACAATGAGCAGTTCTTC
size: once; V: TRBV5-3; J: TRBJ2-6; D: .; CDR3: CARSLASARVGYPSGANVLTF; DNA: TGTGCCAGAAGCTTGGCCAGCGCACGGGTGGGTTATCCCTCTGGGGCCAACGTCCTGACTTTC
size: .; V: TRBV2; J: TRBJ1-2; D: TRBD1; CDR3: CARTGTGGGYTF; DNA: TGTGCCAGAACCGGGACAGGTGGCGGCTACACCTTC
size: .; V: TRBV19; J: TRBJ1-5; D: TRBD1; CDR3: CASSITGDSNQPQHF; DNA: TGTGCCAGTAGTATTACAGGGGATAGCAATCAGCCCCAGCATTTT
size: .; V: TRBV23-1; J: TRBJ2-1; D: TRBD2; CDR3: CASSEITSARNEQFF; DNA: TGCGCCAGCAGTGAAATCACTAGCGCCAGAAATGAGCAGTTCTTC
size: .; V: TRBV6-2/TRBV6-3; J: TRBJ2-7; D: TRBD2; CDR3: CASSYSIGTSGFYEQYF; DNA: TGTGCCAGCAGTTACTCGATCGGGACTAGCGGCTTTTACGAGCAGTACTTC
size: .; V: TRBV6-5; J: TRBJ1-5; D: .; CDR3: CASLPGSNQPQHF; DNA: TGTGCCAGCCTCCCAGGATCCAATCAGCCCCAGCATTTT
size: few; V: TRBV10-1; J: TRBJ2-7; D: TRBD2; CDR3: CASSESTSSGIYEQYF; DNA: TGCGCCAGCAGTGAGTCGACCTCTAGCGGGATCTACGAGCAGTACTTC
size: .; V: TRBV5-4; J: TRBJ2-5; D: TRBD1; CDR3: CASSLDGTGGQETQYF; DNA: TGTGCCAGCAGCTTGGACGGGACAGGGGGACAAGAGACCCAGTACTTC
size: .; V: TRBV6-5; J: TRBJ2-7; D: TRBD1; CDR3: CASSRDSYEQYF; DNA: TGTGCCAGCAGCCGGGACAGTTACGAGCAGTACTTC
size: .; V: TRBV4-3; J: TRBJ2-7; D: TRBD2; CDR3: CASSQEVYGGTPYEQYF; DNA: TGCGCCAGCAGCCAAGAAGTATACGGGGGGACTCCCTACGAGCAGTACTTC
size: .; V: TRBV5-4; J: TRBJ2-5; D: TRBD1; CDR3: CASSLLGNGRGLQETQYF; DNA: TGTGCCAGCAGCTTACTGGGGAATGGCAGGGGGCTCCAAGAGACCCAGTACTTC
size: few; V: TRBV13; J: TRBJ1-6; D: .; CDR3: CASSRPGDRGDSPLHF; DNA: TGTGCCAGCAGCCGCCCGGGGGACCGGGGGGATTCACCCCTCCACTTT
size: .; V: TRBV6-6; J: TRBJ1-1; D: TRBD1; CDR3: CASRDRDRGRTEAFF; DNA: TGTGCCAGCAGAGACCGGGACAGGGGGCGCACTGAAGCTTTCTTT
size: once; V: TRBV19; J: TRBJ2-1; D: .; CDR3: CASSIEQGSYNEQFF; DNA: TGTGCCAGTAGTATAGAACAGGGCTCCTACAATGAGCAGTTCTTC
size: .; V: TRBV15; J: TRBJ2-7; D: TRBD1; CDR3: CATSSEGDSTYEQYF; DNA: TGTGCCACCAGCAGTGAGGGGGACAGTACCTACGAGCAGTACTTC
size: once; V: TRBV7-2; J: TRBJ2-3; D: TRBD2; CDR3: CASSLTSGRTDTQYF; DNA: TGTGCCAGCAGCCTGACTAGCGGTCGCACAGATACGCAGTATTTT
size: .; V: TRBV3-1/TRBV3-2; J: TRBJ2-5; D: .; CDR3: CASSQRGQFYQETQYF; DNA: TGTGCCAGCAGCCAACGGGGACAATTTTACCAAGAGACCCAGTACTTC
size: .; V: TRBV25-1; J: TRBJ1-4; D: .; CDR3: CASSEYRTAFNEKLFF; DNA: TGTGCCAGCAGTGAATACCGGACAGCATTTAATGAAAAACTGTTTTTT
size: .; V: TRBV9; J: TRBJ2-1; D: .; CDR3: CASSVGHSSEYNEQFF; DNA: TGTGCCAGCAGCGTAGGGCACTCTAGCGAGTACAATGAGCAGTTCTTC
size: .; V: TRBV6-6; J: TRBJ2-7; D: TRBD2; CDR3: CASSRPTSGTSFEQYF; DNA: TGTGCCAGCAGCCGCCCGACTAGCGGGACCTCGTTCGAGCAGTACTTC
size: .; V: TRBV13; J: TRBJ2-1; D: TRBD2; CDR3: CASSPGLERNEQFF; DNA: TGTGCCAGCAGCCCGGGACTAGAGCGCAATGAGCAGTTCTTC
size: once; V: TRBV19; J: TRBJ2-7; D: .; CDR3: CASSIDGAAYEQYF; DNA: TGTGCCAGTAGTATAGACGGAGCGGCCTACGAGCAGTACTTC
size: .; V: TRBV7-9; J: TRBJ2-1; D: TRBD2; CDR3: CASSPRTSGVYNEQFF; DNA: TGTGCCAGCAGCCCCCGGACTAGCGGGGTATACAATGAGCAGTTCTTC
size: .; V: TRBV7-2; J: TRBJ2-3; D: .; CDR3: CASRMAPMDTQYF; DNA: TGTGCCAGCCGAATGGCCCCGATGGATACGCAGTATTTT
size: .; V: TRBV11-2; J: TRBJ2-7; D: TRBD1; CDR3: CASSNRGTSYEQYF; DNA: TGTGCCAGCAGTAACAGGGGGACATCCTACGAGCAGTACTTC
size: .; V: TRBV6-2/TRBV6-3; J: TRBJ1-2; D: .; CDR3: CASSGTPGHYGYTF; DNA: TGTGCCAGCAGCGGGACTCCTGGGCACTATGGCTACACCTTC
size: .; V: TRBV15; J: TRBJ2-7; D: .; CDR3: CATSRDRSYEQYF; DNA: TGTGCCACCAGCAGAGACAGGTCCTACGAGCAGTACTTC
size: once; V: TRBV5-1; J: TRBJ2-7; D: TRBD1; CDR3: CASSSPTGSSFEQYF; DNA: TGCGCCAGCAGCTCCCCGACAGGGAGCTCCTTCGAGCAGTACTTC
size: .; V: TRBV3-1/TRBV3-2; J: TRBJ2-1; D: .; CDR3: CASSQGVGVLNEQFF; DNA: TGTGCCAGCAGCCAAGGGGTAGGGGTCCTCAATGAGCAGTTCTTC
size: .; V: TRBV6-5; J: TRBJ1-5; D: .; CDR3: CASSFRGESNQPQHF; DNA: TGTGCCAGCAGTTTCAGGGGCGAGAGCAATCAGCCCCAGCATTTT
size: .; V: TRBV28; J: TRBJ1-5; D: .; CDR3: CASSFGGVGQPQHF; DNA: TGTGCCAGCAGTTTTGGGGGGGTCGGGCAGCCCCAGCATTTT
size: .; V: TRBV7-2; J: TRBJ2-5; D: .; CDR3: CASSLAYRVETQYF; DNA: TGTGCCAGCAGCTTAGCCTACAGGGTTGAGACCCAGTACTTC
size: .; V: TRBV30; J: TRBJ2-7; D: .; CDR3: CAWSVRGGYEQYF; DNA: TGTGCCTGGAGTGTACGAGGGGGCTACGAGCAGTACTTC
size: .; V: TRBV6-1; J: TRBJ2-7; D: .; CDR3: CASSELSLRGSEQYF; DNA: TGTGCCAGCAGTGAATTATCACTTAGGGGATCCGAGCAGTACTTC
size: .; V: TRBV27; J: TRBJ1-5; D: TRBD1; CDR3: CASSPGQANNQPQHF; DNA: TGTGCCAGCAGCCCTGGACAGGCTAACAATCAGCCCCAGCATTTT
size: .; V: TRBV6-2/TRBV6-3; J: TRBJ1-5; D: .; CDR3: CASSGTGSKNQPQHF; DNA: TGTGCCAGCAGTGGTACAGGGAGCAAGAATCAGCCCCAGCATTTT
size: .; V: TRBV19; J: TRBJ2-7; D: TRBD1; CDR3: CASSIIPGTGVEEQYF; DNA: TGTGCCAGTAGTATAATCCCCGGGACAGGGGTAGAAGAGCAGTACTTC
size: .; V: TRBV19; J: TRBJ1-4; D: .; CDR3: CASSIFQPRSAGGLFF; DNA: TGTGCCAGTAGTATATTCCAACCGAGATCAGCCGGCGGACTGTTTTTT
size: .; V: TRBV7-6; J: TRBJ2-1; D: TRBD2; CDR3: CASSQLAGAASYNEQFF; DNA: TGTGCCAGCAGCCAACTAGCGGGAGCCGCCTCCTACAATGAGCAGTTCTTC
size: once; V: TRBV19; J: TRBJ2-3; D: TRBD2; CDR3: CASSISGSRTDTQYF; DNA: TGTGCCAGTAGTATCAGCGGGAGTAGGACAGATACGCAGTATTTT
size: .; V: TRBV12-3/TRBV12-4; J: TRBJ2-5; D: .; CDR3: CASSVGIQETQYF; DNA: TGTGCCAGCAGTGTCGGGATCCAAGAGACCCAGTACTTC
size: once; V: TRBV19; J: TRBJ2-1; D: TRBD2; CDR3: CASSISGRPREQFF; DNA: TGTGCCAGTAGTATTAGCGGGAGACCGCGTGAGCAGTTCTTC